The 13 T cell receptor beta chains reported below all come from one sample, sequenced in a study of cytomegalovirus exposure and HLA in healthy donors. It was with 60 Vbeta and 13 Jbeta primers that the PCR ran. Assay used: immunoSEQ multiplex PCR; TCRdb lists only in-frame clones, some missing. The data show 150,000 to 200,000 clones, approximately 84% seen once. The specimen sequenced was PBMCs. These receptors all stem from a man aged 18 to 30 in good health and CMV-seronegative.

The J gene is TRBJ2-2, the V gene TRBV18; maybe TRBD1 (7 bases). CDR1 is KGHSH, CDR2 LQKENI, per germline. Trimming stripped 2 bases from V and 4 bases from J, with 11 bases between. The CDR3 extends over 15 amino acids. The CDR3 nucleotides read TGTGCCAGCTCACCAGGCCAGGGGGGCACCGGGGAGCTGTTTTTT. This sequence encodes CASSPGQGGTGELFF.

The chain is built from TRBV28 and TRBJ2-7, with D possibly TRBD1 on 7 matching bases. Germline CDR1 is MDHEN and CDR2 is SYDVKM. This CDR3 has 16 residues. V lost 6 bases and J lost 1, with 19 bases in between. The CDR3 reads CASSLGGTVNSYEQYF. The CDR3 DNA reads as TGTGCCAGCAGCTTAGGGGGGACAGTGAATTCCTACGAGCAGTACTTC.

The CDR3 is CASSLVLGTGTYEQYF. The DNA of the CDR3 is TGCGCCAGCAGCTTGGTCCTCGGGACAGGGACCTACGAGCAGTACTTC. The J gene is TRBJ2-7, the V gene TRBV5-1; 9 bases fit TRBD1. The V gene's germline CDR1 is SGHRS and CDR2 YFSETQ. The ends lost 0 bases at V and 2 bases at J; junction bases unmatched: 6. This CDR3 contains 16 residues. Full variable domain (missing parts from reference TRBV5-1 and TRBJ2-7): KAGVTQTPRYLIKTRGQQVTLSCSPISGHRSVSWYQQTPGQGLQFLFEYFSETQRNKGNFPGRFSGRQFSNSRSEMNVSTLELGDSALYLCASSLVLGTGTYEQYFGPGTRLTVT.

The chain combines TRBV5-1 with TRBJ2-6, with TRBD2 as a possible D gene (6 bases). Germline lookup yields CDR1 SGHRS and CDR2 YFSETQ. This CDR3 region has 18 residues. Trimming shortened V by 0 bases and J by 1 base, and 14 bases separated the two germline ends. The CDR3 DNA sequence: TGCGCCAGCAGCTTGGTGGGGGGTTTTATATCTGGGGCCAACGTCCTGACTTTC. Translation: CASSLVGGFISGANVLTF.

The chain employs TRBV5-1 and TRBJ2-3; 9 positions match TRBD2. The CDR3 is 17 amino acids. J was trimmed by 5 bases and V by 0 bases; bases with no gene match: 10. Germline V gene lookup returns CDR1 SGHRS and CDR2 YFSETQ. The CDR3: CASSLVTSGWNKDTQYF. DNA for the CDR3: TGCGCCAGCAGCTTGGTCACTAGCGGGTGGAATAAAGATACGCAGTATTTT.

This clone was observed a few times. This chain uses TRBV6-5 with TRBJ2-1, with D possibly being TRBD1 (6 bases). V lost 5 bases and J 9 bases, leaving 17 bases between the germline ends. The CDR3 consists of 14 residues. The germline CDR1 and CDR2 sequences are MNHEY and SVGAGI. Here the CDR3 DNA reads TGTGCCAGCAGTAGAGCCTCAGGGACATTTGAGCAGTTCTTC. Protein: CASSRASGTFEQFF.

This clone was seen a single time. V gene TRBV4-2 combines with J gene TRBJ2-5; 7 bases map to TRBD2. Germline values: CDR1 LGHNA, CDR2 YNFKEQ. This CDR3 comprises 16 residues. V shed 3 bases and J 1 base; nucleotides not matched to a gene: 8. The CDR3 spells CASSQDLAGLQETQYF. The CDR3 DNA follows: TGTGCCAGCAGCCAGGACTTAGCGGGTCTCCAAGAGACCCAGTACTTC.

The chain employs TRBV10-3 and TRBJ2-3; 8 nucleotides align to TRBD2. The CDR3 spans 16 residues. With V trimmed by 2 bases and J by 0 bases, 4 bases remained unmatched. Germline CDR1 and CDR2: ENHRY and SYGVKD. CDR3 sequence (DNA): TGTGCCATCAGTGAGCTACTAGCGGATAGCACAGATACGCAGTATTTT. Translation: CAISELLADSTDTQYF.

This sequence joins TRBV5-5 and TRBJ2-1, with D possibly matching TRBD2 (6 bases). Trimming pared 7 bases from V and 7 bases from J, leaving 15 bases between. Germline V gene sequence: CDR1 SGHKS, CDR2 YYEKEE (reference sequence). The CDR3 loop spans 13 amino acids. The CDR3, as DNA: TGTGCCAGCCGGAGGGAAGGCATGAATGAGCAGTTCTTC. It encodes CASRREGMNEQFF.

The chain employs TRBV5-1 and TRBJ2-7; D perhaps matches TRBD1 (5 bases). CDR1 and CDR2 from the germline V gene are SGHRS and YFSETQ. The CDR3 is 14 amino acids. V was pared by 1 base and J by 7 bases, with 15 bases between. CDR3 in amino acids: CASSLFGHLEEQYF. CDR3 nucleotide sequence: TGCGCCAGCAGCTTGTTCGGACATCTGGAAGAGCAGTACTTC.

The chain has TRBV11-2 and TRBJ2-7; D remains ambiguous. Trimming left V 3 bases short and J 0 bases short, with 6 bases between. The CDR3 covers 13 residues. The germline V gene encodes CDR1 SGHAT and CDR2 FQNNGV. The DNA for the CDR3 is TGTGCCAGCAGCTTCCAGTACTCCTACGAGCAGTACTTC. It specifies CASSFQYSYEQYF.

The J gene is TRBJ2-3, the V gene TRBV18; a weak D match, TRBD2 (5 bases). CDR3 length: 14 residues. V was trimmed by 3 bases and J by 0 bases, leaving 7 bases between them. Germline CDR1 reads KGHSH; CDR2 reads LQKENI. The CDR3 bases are TGTGCCAGCTCACCGGGAGTTAGCACAGATACGCAGTATTTT. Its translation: CASSPGVSTDTQYF.

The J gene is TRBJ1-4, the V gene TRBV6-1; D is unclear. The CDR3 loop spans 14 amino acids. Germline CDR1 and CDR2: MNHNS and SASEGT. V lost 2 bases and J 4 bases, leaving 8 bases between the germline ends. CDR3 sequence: CASSETWSNEKLFF. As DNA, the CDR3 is TGTGCCAGCAGTGAAACTTGGAGTAATGAAAAACTGTTTTTT.